This T cell receptor beta chain was obtained from a study of Graves' ophthalmopathy and Graves' hyperthyroidism. General observations from the study: A 13-signature model separated ophthalmopathy from stable hyperthyroidism, reaching about 90% sensitivity and roughly 82% specificity cross-validated. Most expanded thyroid clonotypes above 0.001 frequency also appeared in blood.

This clonotype was observed many times. The antigen is not known. Amplification of the TCR beta CDR3 regions used RNA transcripts (as template). In the first round, RT-PCR was carried out with HTBI primers, and a multiplex PCR formed the second round. Each CDR3 protein gets one entry after TCRdb re-called the multiplex PCR reads with MiXCR. The table lists 360,000 or so distinct CDR3 sequences, around 17% of them singletons, with more than 1.5% in the top ten. Where ophthalmopathy was present, donors had moderate-to-severe activity, CAS ≥3, NOSPECS ≥4 and duration under 3 months. Patients were diagnosed from clinical symptoms, serum thyroxine, TRAb, thyroid ultrasound and orbital computed tomography. Germline CDR1 is SQVTM and CDR2 is ANQGSEA. Trimming left V 1 base short and J 11 bases short, with 14 bases between. There are 12 residues in the CDR3.

The chain uses TRBV29-1 and TRBJ1-1; a weak D match, TRBD1 (5 bases). The material sequenced was peripheral blood. The TCR comes from a woman under 30 with Graves' ophthalmopathy. As DNA, the CDR3 is TGCAGCGTTGAAGGGGGGAACCGGGGGGCTTTCTTT. This encodes CSVEGGNRGAFF.